These 25 T cell receptor beta chains were sequenced from one sample in a study of blood T cell repertoires in COVID-19 (dated by TCRdb to 2020 to 2021). The protocol used for the library was the immunoSEQ multiplex PCR assay. The table comes from immuneACCESS by way of TCRdb, which keeps in-frame sequences with V and J called. Part of the clones is missing from these tables; in studies checked, under half for an unresolved V gene and the rest for unknown reasons. The sample table records about 67,000 clones; about 84% of these occur just once. Roughly 39% of the sample lies in the top ten. Sequencing was done on a sample of peripheral blood. All receptors come from a human donor in a cohort sampled during active COVID-19.

This clone showed up just once. The chain is built from TRBV4-1 and TRBJ2-7; the match to TRBD1 covers 7 bases. Trimming took 0 bases from V and 4 from J; bases not matched to a gene: 9. The germline gives CDR1 MGHRA, CDR2 YSYEKL. This CDR3 contains 16 residues. For the CDR3, the DNA is TGCGCCAGCAGCCAAGATCTAGAGACAGGGCTATACGAGCAGTACTTC. Protein: CASSQDLETGLYEQYF.

This clone has a handful of counts. The chain has TRBV7-9 and TRBJ1-1, with D hard to call. There are 13 residues in the CDR3. Trimming stripped 3 bases from V and 3 bases from J, with 8 bases between. From germline, CDR1 is SEHNR and CDR2 FQNEAQ (reference sequence). The CDR3 region is CASSFFSDTEAFF. CDR3 DNA sequence: TGTGCCAGCAGCTTTTTCTCGGACACTGAAGCTTTCTTT. Full variable domain (remainder filled in from reference TRBV7-9 and TRBJ1-1): DTGVSQNPRHKITKRGQNVTFRCDPISEHNRLYWYRQTLGQGPEFLTYFQNEAQLEKSRLLSDRFSAERPKGSFSTLEIQRTEQGDSAMYLCASSFFSDTEAFFGQGTRLTVV.

The rearrangement uses TRBV6-1 and TRBJ2-1; 10 nucleotides line up with TRBD2. This CDR3 contains 15 residues. J gave up 7 bases and V 2 bases, and 5 bases lay outside the gene matches. Germline V CDR1 and CDR2: MNHNS, SASEGT. The CDR3 nucleotides read TGTGCCAGCAGTGAACCAAAGACTAGCGGGAATGAGCAGTTCTTC. This translates into CASSEPKTSGNEQFF.

Written as DNA, the CDR3 is TGTGCCAGCAGCCAAGTAGGGGGGGGCACAGATACGCAGTATTTT. It translates to CASSQVGGGTDTQYF. This sequence joins TRBV7-2 and TRBJ2-3; D perhaps matches TRBD2 (7 bases). Trimming pared 5 bases from V and 1 base from J, leaving 13 bases between. Per germline, CDR1 SGHTA and CDR2 FQGNSA. CDR3 length: 15 residues.

The V gene is TRBV12-3 or TRBV12-4, the J gene TRBJ2-3; possible D gene TRBD1, 5 bases. V was shortened by 5 bases and J by 4 bases, with 10 bases between the two germline ends. CDR3 length equals 13 residues. The chain's CDR3 is CASSTQVPDTQYF. CDR3 bases: TGTGCCAGCAGTACACAGGTACCAGATACGCAGTATTTT.

This clone qualifies as medium-sized. This chain links TRBV18 with TRBJ1-5, with 11 bases aligning to TRBD1. This CDR3 is 15 amino acids long. The germline V gene has CDR1 KGHSH and CDR2 LQKENI. V gave up 6 bases and J gave up 3 bases; unmatched junction bases: 4. The chain's CDR3 is CASSPGQGDNQPQHF. The CDR3 coding sequence is TGTGCCAGCTCGCCGGGACAGGGGGACAATCAGCCCCAGCATTTT.

This chain connects TRBV30 to TRBJ2-1; TRBD1 aligns across 9 bases. CDR3 length equals 15 residues. Germline CDR1 GTSNPN, CDR2 SVGIG (reference sequence). Trimming took 5 bases from V and 8 from J; bases not matched to a gene: 13. The CDR3 DNA reads TGTGCCTGGTATACGACCGGGACAGGGATTCATGAGCAGTTCTTC. It translates to CAWYTTGTGIHEQFF.

The rearrangement uses TRBV7-2 and TRBJ1-2; unclear D gene. The CDR3 length is 15 residues. The germline V and J ends were trimmed by 4 bases and 0 bases, with 12 bases remaining between them. The germline V gene encodes CDR1 SGHTA and CDR2 FQGNSA. The CDR3 spells CASSYKIDTNYGYTF. CDR3 sequence (DNA): TGTGCCAGCAGCTATAAAATAGACACTAACTATGGCTACACCTTC.

This clone has just a few counts. At one boundary the junction diverges from the germline segment, which might be a read error. V is TRBV19 and J is TRBJ1-5, with TRBD1 matching 8 bases. CDR1 is LNHDA and CDR2 is SQIVND in the germline V gene (reference sequence). The CDR3 sequence is 15 residues long. CDR3 DNA sequence: TGTGCCAGTAGTGTAGAAGACAGGGGAAGGCAGCCCCAGCATTTT. As protein: CASSVEDRGRQPQHF.

The chain couples TRBV24-1 to TRBJ2-1, with D perhaps TRBD1 (6 bases). This CDR3 has 14 amino acids. V lost 0 bases to trimming and J lost 6 bases, with 8 bases between them. The germline V gene encodes CDR1 KGHDR and CDR2 SFDVKD. This CDR3 reads CATSDLRGGNEQFF. The CDR3 DNA is TGTGCCACCAGTGATTTGCGAGGGGGCAATGAGCAGTTCTTC.

The chain carries TRBV28 and TRBJ1-5; possible D gene TRBD1, 5 bases. In germline, CDR1 is MDHEN, CDR2 SYDVKM. Trimming removed 3 bases at V and 2 bases at J, with 11 bases between. The CDR3 is 15 residues long. The CDR3 DNA reads as TGTGCCAGCAGTTTTTTTCGACAGCGCAATCAGCCCCAGCATTTT. Protein: CASSFFRQRNQPQHF.

The V call is TRBV5-1, the J call TRBJ1-2, with a possible D match to TRBD1 (5 bases). The CDR3 is 16 amino acids. V was cut by 0 bases and J by 0 bases, with 12 bases left in between. The germline V gene has CDR1 SGHRS and CDR2 YFSETQ. CDR3 DNA: TGCGCCAGCAGCTTGGTGTCGGGGACTTCTAACTATGGCTACACCTTC. Encoded protein: CASSLVSGTSNYGYTF.

This clone appeared once. The J gene is TRBJ2-2, the V gene TRBV7-6, with TRBD1 identical over 12 bases. Germline V lookup: CDR1 SGHVS, CDR2 FNYEAQ. This CDR3 spans 15 amino acids. With 5 bases clipped from V and 9 bases from J, the junction kept 7 bases outside the gene matches. In DNA, the CDR3 is TGTGCCAGCAGCCCCCCGGGACAGGGGGCCAGGGAGCTGTTTTTT. It specifies CASSPPGQGARELFF.

V usage is TRBV10-2 and J usage is TRBJ1-4; 8 bases fit TRBD1. V shed 4 bases, J shed 7 bases, and the junction held 11 bases outside the gene matches. Germline CDR1 is WSHSY and CDR2 is SAAADI. The CDR3 has 16 residues. CDR3 protein: CASSGSTDRDSEKLFF. Here the CDR3 DNA reads TGCGCCAGCAGTGGATCTACGGACAGGGACTCTGAAAAACTGTTTTTT.

This clone was seen a single time. The chain combines TRBV6-1 with TRBJ2-4, with TRBD2 as a possible D gene (5 bases). V gave up 4 bases and J gave up 6 bases, with 19 bases separating them. The germline CDR1 and CDR2 sequences are MNHNS and SASEGT. CDR3 length: 16 amino acids. The CDR3 DNA sequence: TGTGCCAGCAGTGTTATTAGAGGGAATGCCCCAAACATTCAGTACTTC. Its translation is CASSVIRGNAPNIQYF.

The rearrangement joins TRBV18 to TRBJ1-5, with D unclear. The length of the CDR3 is 15 residues. Germline V gene data show CDR1 as KGHSH and CDR2 as LQKENI. Trimming removed 3 bases at V and 4 bases at J, with 13 bases between. CDR3 region: CASSPEQHTNQPQHF. The DNA for the CDR3 is TGTGCCAGCTCACCCGAACAGCATACTAATCAGCCCCAGCATTTT. The full variable domain, with the rest looked up from reference TRBV18 and TRBJ1-5, is NAGVMQNPRHLVRRRGQEARLRCSPMKGHSHVYWYRQLPEEGLKFMVYLQKENIIDESGMPKERFSAEFPKEGPSILRIQQVVRGDSAAYFCASSPEQHTNQPQHFGDGTRLSIL.

The chain has TRBV5-1 and TRBJ2-7; the match to TRBD1 covers 8 bases. The V gene's germline CDR1 is SGHRS and CDR2 YFSETQ. With V trimmed by 4 bases and J by 4 bases, 7 bases remained unmatched. The CDR3 is made up of 14 amino acids. The CDR3 here is CASSPGTGPYEQYF. The CDR3 nucleotides read TGCGCCAGCAGCCCCGGGACAGGCCCATACGAGCAGTACTTC.

V gene TRBV9 combines with J gene TRBJ2-1, with 9 bases that match TRBD2. Germline V lookup: CDR1 SGDLS, CDR2 YYNGEE. CDR3 length: 15 amino acids. V lost 4 bases to trimming and J lost 6 bases; unmatched junction nucleotides: 8. The DNA of the CDR3 is TGTGCCAGCAGCCCTCCGCTAGCGGGGTTCAATGAGCAGTTCTTC. This sequence encodes CASSPPLAGFNEQFF.

This clone was recorded once. The V call is TRBV9, the J call TRBJ2-1; 10 bases map to TRBD2. The CDR3 consists of 15 residues. The V and J ends lost 1 base and 9 bases, in that order; junction bases with no gene match: 7. Germline CDR1 reads SGDLS; CDR2 reads YYNGEE. The DNA for the CDR3 is TGTGCCAGCAGCGTATGGGCTAGCGGGGGAAGTGAGCAGTTCTTC. Protein product: CASSVWASGGSEQFF.

This sequence joins TRBV5-1 and TRBJ2-3, with D perhaps matching TRBD1 (6 bases). The CDR3 extends over 15 amino acids. In germline, CDR1 is SGHRS, CDR2 YFSETQ. V gave up 4 bases and J gave up 1 base, with 13 bases separating them. The CDR3 bases are TGCGCCAGCAGCGAAACAGGGCTGGGCACAGATACGCAGTATTTT. This translates into CASSETGLGTDTQYF.

CDR3 sequence reads: CASRTVNTGELFF. CDR3 bases: TGTGCCAGCAGGACAGTAAACACCGGGGAGCTGTTTTTT. V usage is TRBV6-5 and J usage is TRBJ2-2, with a possible D match to TRBD1 (5 bases). V was cut by 6 bases and J by 2 bases, with 7 bases left in between. The CDR3 has 13 amino acids. Germline values: CDR1 MNHEY, CDR2 SVGAGI.

The chain is built from TRBV28 and TRBJ2-1; a possible D gene is TRBD2 (5 bases). V lost 4 bases to trimming and J lost 7 bases, with 11 bases between them. Germline V gene data show CDR1 as MDHEN and CDR2 as SYDVKM. This CDR3 spans 13 amino acids. The CDR3 protein is CASSSGGRNEQFF. CDR3 DNA: TGTGCCAGCAGTTCCGGAGGCAGGAATGAGCAGTTCTTC.

The table lists this clone with a few counts. The V and J genes are TRBV6-5 and TRBJ1-1, with D unresolved. The CDR3 runs to 14 residues. The V end was cut by 5 bases, the J end by 7 bases, with 17 bases between. The germline V gene has CDR1 MNHEY and CDR2 SVGAGI. Here the CDR3 reads CASSPPGSDREAFF. CDR3 DNA: TGTGCCAGCAGTCCTCCGGGGAGCGATCGTGAAGCTTTCTTT.

This clone was picked up a small number of times. The V call is TRBV18, the J call TRBJ2-2; TRBD1 is a possible D gene (6 bases). V lost 6 bases, J lost 1 base, and 18 bases lay in between. CDR3 length equals 17 residues. Per germline, CDR1 KGHSH and CDR2 LQKENI. The chain's CDR3 is CASSLRGGPENTGELFF. The CDR3 region has the DNA TGTGCCAGCTCCCTAAGAGGGGGACCCGAGAACACCGGGGAGCTGTTTTTT.

J is TRBJ2-7 and V is TRBV4-3; possibly TRBD1 for D (5 bases). The CDR3 runs to 17 residues. The V gene's germline CDR1 is LGHNA and CDR2 YSLEER. The V gene lost 0 bases and the J gene lost 2 bases, with 17 bases spanning the gap. CDR3 in DNA: TGCGCCAGCAGCCAAGATGTGGGGCCAGGAGAAGCCTACGAGCAGTACTTC. The encoded protein is CASSQDVGPGEAYEQYF.